These T cell receptor beta chains were read from a single sample in a study of T cell responses to AZD1222 COVID-19 vaccine. The method was immunoSEQ multiplex PCR; TCRdb's version includes in-frame clones alone and lacks a portion of them. The sample has 100,000 to 150,000 clones, around 84% seen once; the top ten hold roughly a quarter. Sequencing was performed on peripheral blood, taken 28 days after the second AZD1222 dose. The receptors derive from an adult who received the AZD1222 COVID-19 vaccine. Both conserved end residues are part of each CDR3. The D gene is left open where the match is weak. Where a row states a size, it is once, few, many or the class of an expanded clone; other rows omit it.

.	TRBV7-9	13	.	TRBJ2-5	CASSLLGGETQYF	TGTGCCAGCAGCTTATTGGGGGGTGAGACCCAGTACTTC
.	TRBV20-1	15	.	TRBJ1-2	CSASLADRGNYGYTF	TGCAGTGCTAGTTTAGCAGATAGGGGAAACTATGGCTACACCTTC
.	TRBV6-5	15	TRBD1	TRBJ1-6	CASSALDRANSPLHF	TGTGCCAGCAGCGCGTTGGACAGGGCTAATTCACCCCTCCACTTT
few	TRBV2	14	TRBD1	TRBJ1-1	CASSSQGADTEAFF	TGTGCCAGCAGTTCACAGGGGGCCGACACTGAAGCTTTCTTT
.	TRBV6-5	14	.	TRBJ1-1	CASSYASQNTEAFF	TGTGCCAGCAGTTACGCCAGCCAAAACACTGAAGCTTTCTTT
.	TRBV7-3	16	TRBD1	TRBJ2-6	CASGGDRASGANVLTF	TGTGCCAGCGGAGGGGACAGGGCCTCTGGGGCCAACGTCCTGACTTTC
once	TRBV15	16	.	TRBJ1-5	CATSRESVGLNQPQHF	TGTGCCACCAGCAGAGAAAGTGTTGGGCTCAATCAGCCCCAGCATTTT
.	TRBV11-2	13	.	TRBJ1-1	CASSFGQNTEAFF	TGTGCCAGCAGCTTCGGACAGAACACTGAAGCTTTCTTT
.	TRBV19	16	TRBD1	TRBJ2-5	CASSIAWDRGQETQYF	TGTGCCAGTAGTATAGCCTGGGACAGGGGGCAAGAGACCCAGTACTTC
.	TRBV4-1	16	TRBD2	TRBJ2-3	CASSLLAGIDTDTQYF	TGCGCCAGCAGCCTCTTAGCGGGGATTGACACAGATACGCAGTATTTT
.	TRBV6-5	16	.	TRBJ2-3	CASSYGYGLNADTQYF	TGTGCCAGCAGTTACGGTTACGGGCTTAATGCAGATACGCAGTATTTT
.	TRBV27	12	TRBD1	TRBJ1-6	CASSGDRRPLHF	TGTGCCAGCAGTGGGGACAGGAGGCCCCTCCACTTT
.	TRBV11-2	15	.	TRBJ1-2	CASSFLGTVTGGYTF	TGTGCCAGCAGCTTTCTCGGGACTGTTACGGGGGGCTACACCTTC
.	TRBV19	15	.	TRBJ2-2	CASSQGSSNTGELFF	TGTGCCAGTAGCCAGGGAAGCTCGAACACCGGGGAGCTGTTTTTT
.	TRBV7-2	13	.	TRBJ2-3	CASSLGLSDTQYF	TGTGCCAGCAGCTTAGGACTTTCAGATACGCAGTATTTT
.	TRBV19	13	.	TRBJ1-1	CASSIDGGTEAFF	TGTGCCAGTAGTATAGACGGCGGCACTGAAGCTTTCTTT
.	TRBV6-5	16	TRBD1	TRBJ1-1	CASSYAQQGFRTEAFF	TGTGCCAGCAGTTACGCACAACAGGGGTTTAGGACTGAAGCTTTCTTT
.	TRBV7-9	16	.	TRBJ2-3	CASSYSRTASTDTQYF	TGTGCCAGCAGCTATTCCCGGACAGCAAGCACAGATACGCAGTATTTT
.	TRBV5-4	14	TRBD1	TRBJ2-3	CASGYRGATDTQYF	TGTGCCAGCGGATACAGGGGGGCCACAGATACGCAGTATTTT
.	TRBV10-2	11	.	TRBJ2-5	CASSGGETQYF	TGCGCCAGCAGTGGGGGAGAGACCCAGTACTTC
.	TRBV19	15	.	TRBJ1-2	CASSIGSRSGYGYTF	TGTGCCAGTAGTATCGGCTCACGATCGGGCTATGGCTACACCTTC
.	TRBV7-9	14	TRBD1	TRBJ1-1	CASSLRQGFPEAFF	TGTGCCAGCAGCCTCCGACAGGGTTTCCCTGAAGCTTTCTTT
.	TRBV7-9	13	.	TRBJ1-4	CATQWGDNEKLFF	TGTGCCACCCAGTGGGGTGATAATGAAAAACTGTTTTTT
few	TRBV28	14	.	TRBJ1-2	CASSLLRGGYGYTF	TGTGCCAGCAGTTTATTACGGGGGGGCTATGGCTACACCTTC
.	TRBV10-3	12	.	TRBJ1-3	CAISESRNTIYF	TGTGCCATCAGTGAGTCTAGGAACACCATATATTTT
.	TRBV13	15	TRBD2	TRBJ2-7	CASSHSTGGGYEQYF	TGTGCCAGCAGCCACTCTACTGGGGGAGGGTACGAGCAGTACTTC
.	TRBV10-3	15	.	TRBJ1-3	CAISARAGSGNTIYF	TGTGCCATCAGTGCCCGGGCAGGCTCTGGAAACACCATATATTTT
.	TRBV15	15	TRBD1	TRBJ1-5	CATSRDRTGGQPQHF	TGTGCCACCAGCAGAGATCGCACAGGGGGGCAGCCCCAGCATTTT
.	TRBV5-4	13	TRBD1	TRBJ2-5	CASSYRGQETQYF	TGTGCCAGCAGCTACAGGGGGCAAGAGACCCAGTACTTC
few	TRBV4-1	15	.	TRBJ1-5	CASSQVTESNQPQHF	TGCGCCAGCAGCCAAGTGACTGAGAGCAATCAGCCCCAGCATTTT
.	TRBV4-2	16	.	TRBJ2-2	CASSQGLTGRTGELFF	TGTGCCAGCAGCCAAGGGCTTACCGGTCGGACCGGGGAGCTGTTTTTT
.	TRBV5-1	12	.	TRBJ2-1	CASTYGYNEQFF	TGCGCCAGCACATACGGCTACAATGAGCAGTTCTTC
.	TRBV6-2/TRBV6-3	13	.	TRBJ2-1	CASSYLRRSEQFF	TGTGCCAGCAGTTACCTGAGGCGGAGTGAGCAGTTCTTC
.	TRBV28	13	.	TRBJ2-3	CASLLGKTDTQYF	TGTGCCAGCCTACTTGGGAAAACAGATACGCAGTATTTT
.	TRBV11-1	14	.	TRBJ2-1	CASTSLNRNVEQFF	TGTGCCAGCACGAGCTTAAACAGAAATGTGGAGCAGTTCTTC
.	TRBV24-1	13	.	TRBJ2-7	CATSDPGSYEQYF	TGTGCCACCAGTGACCCCGGGTCCTACGAGCAGTACTTC
once	TRBV14	15	.	TRBJ1-1	CASSPQVSMNTEAFF	TGTGCCAGCAGCCCGCAAGTTAGCATGAACACTGAAGCTTTCTTT
.	TRBV9	15	.	TRBJ2-2	CASSVVDSNTGELFF	TGTGCCAGCAGCGTAGTAGACAGTAACACCGGGGAGCTGTTTTTT
.	TRBV10-3	14	.	TRBJ1-2	CAISEVREAYGYTF	TGTGCCATCAGTGAAGTCAGGGAGGCCTATGGCTACACCTTC
.	TRBV6-5	14	.	TRBJ2-5	CASTGQAVGETQYF	TGTGCCAGCACGGGGCAGGCGGTAGGAGAGACCCAGTACTTC
once	TRBV28	14	.	TRBJ1-6	CASSFADYNSPLHF	TGTGCCAGCAGTTTCGCAGATTATAATTCACCCCTCCACTTT
once	TRBV5-1	14	.	TRBJ1-6	CASSLEGYNSPLHF	TGCGCCAGCAGCTTGGAGGGATATAATTCACCCCTCCACTTT
.	TRBV6-1	15	TRBD1	TRBJ1-2	CASSEVDRADYGYTF	TGTGCCAGCAGTGAAGTAGACAGGGCGGACTATGGCTACACCTTC
.	TRBV28	15	.	TRBJ2-7	CASSRTGFTPYEQYF	TGTGCCAGCAGTCGAACAGGGTTCACTCCCTACGAGCAGTACTTC
.	TRBV3-1/TRBV3-2	12	.	TRBJ1-2	CASSAREGGYTF	TGTGCCAGCAGCGCTCGGGAGGGCGGCTACACCTTC
few	TRBV27	12	.	TRBJ1-6	CASSPLNSPLHF	TGTGCCAGCAGTCCCCTTAATTCACCCCTCCACTTT
once	TRBV28	15	.	TRBJ2-1	CASSFSGGGYNEQFF	TGTGCCAGCAGTTTTTCGGGGGGCGGCTACAATGAGCAGTTCTTC
.	TRBV5-1	14	.	TRBJ1-4	CASSFSGTNEKLFF	TGCGCCAGCAGCTTTTCCGGGACTAATGAAAAACTGTTTTTT
once	TRBV3-1/TRBV3-2	18	.	TRBJ1-1	CASSPSESLHPSNTEAFF	TGTGCCAGCAGCCCCTCCGAGAGCCTCCATCCGTCGAACACTGAAGCTTTCTTT
.	TRBV28	15	.	TRBJ1-5	CASRPQTPKNQPQHF	TGTGCCAGCAGACCTCAGACCCCGAAGAATCAGCCCCAGCATTTT
.	TRBV5-1	13	.	TRBJ1-1	CASSRNLNTEAFF	TGCGCCAGCAGCAGAAATTTGAACACTGAAGCTTTCTTT